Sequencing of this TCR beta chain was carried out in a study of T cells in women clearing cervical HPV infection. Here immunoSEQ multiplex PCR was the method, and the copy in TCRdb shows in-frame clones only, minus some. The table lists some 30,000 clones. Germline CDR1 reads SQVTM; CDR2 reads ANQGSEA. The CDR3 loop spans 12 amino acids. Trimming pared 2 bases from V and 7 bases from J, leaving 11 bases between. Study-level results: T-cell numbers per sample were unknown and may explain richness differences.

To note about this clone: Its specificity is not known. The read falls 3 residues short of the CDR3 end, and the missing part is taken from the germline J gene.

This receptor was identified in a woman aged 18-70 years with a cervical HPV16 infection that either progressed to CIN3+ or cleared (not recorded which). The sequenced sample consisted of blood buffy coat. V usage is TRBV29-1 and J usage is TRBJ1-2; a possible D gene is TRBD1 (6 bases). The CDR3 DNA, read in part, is TGCAGCGTTGAAACAGGGTCCGGTGGC. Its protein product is CSVETGSGG. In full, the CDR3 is CSVETGSGGYTF. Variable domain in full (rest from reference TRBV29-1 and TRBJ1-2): SAVISQKPSRDICQRGTSLTIQCQVDSQVTMMFWYRQQPGQSLTLIATANQGSEATYESGFVIDKFPISRPNLTFSTLTVSNMSPEDSSIYLCSVETGSGGYTFGSGTRLTVV.